These T cell receptor beta chains were read from a single sample in a study of Ad26.COV2.S vaccination and SARS-CoV-2 variants. Repertoires were generated with immunoSEQ multiplex PCR, while TCRdb's copy carries only in-frame clones and drops some. This table has roughly 420,000 clones, about 88% appearing once. The sample was peripheral blood, taken in a trial of Ad26.COV2.S vaccine versus placebo. The origin of the receptors is a person aged 18-65 years who received the Ad26.COV2.S COVID-19 vaccine or a placebo. Both conserved end residues are part of each CDR3. A D gene is named only where the DNA matches it firmly. Some rows mark clone size as missing; the rest say once, few, many or name a class of expanded clone.

J	size	D	V	CDR3	DNA
TRBJ2-3	once	TRBD2	TRBV7-3	CASSLTLAGDTQYF	TGTGCCAGCAGCTTAACACTAGCGGGAGATACGCAGTATTTT
TRBJ1-2	.	TRBD1	TRBV6-5	CASSYGLDRGGGYTF	TGTGCCAGCAGTTACGGATTGGACAGGGGAGGTGGCTACACCTTC
TRBJ2-3	.	TRBD2	TRBV7-9	CASSLLASGYTDTQYF	TGTGCCAGCAGCCTTCTGGCTAGCGGGTACACAGATACGCAGTATTTT
TRBJ2-5	.	TRBD2	TRBV6-6	CASSRRLAGDQETQYF	TGTGCCAGCAGTCGACGACTAGCGGGGGACCAAGAGACCCAGTACTTC
TRBJ2-2	.	.	TRBV5-1	CASSFDGIAGELFF	TGCGCCAGCAGCTTTGACGGGATCGCCGGGGAGCTGTTTTTT
TRBJ1-1	.	.	TRBV5-1	CASSGRFGNTEAFF	TGCGCCAGCAGCGGGCGTTTTGGGAACACTGAAGCTTTCTTT
TRBJ2-7	.	.	TRBV28	CASRAAPTAAWYEQYF	TGTGCCAGCAGAGCGGCCCCTACGGCAGCGTGGTACGAGCAGTACTTC
TRBJ2-3	.	TRBD2	TRBV10-3	CAISENGRNTDTQYF	TGTGCCATCAGTGAGAACGGGAGGAACACAGATACGCAGTATTTT
TRBJ2-3	once	TRBD2	TRBV9	CASSVGAGGRGTDTQYF	TGTGCCAGCAGCGTAGGTGCGGGAGGGCGGGGCACAGATACGCAGTATTTT
TRBJ1-5	.	.	TRBV30	CAWRVRGGNQPQHF	TGTGCCTGGAGAGTACGAGGGGGTAATCAGCCCCAGCATTTT
TRBJ1-1	few	TRBD1	TRBV11-3	CASSRTPTGAPEAFF	TGTGCCAGCAGCCGAACGCCTACAGGGGCTCCTGAAGCTTTCTTT
TRBJ1-5	.	TRBD1	TRBV7-2	CASSSGLGQAGPQHF	TGTGCCAGCAGCTCGGGACTCGGACAGGCGGGGCCCCAGCATTTT
TRBJ1-1	.	.	TRBV27	CASSLSSVDTEAFF	TGTGCCAGCAGTTTATCGAGCGTGGACACTGAAGCTTTCTTT
TRBJ1-3	few	.	TRBV5-6	CASSYRWYSGNTIYF	TGTGCCAGCAGCTACAGATGGTACTCTGGAAACACCATATATTTT
TRBJ1-2	.	TRBD1	TRBV28	CASSVPGQSNYGYTF	TGTGCCAGCAGTGTCCCGGGACAGTCGAACTATGGCTACACCTTC
TRBJ2-7	.	.	TRBV5-4	CASSLDYSSYEQYF	TGTGCCAGCAGTCTAGACTATTCCTCCTACGAGCAGTACTTC
TRBJ2-5	.	TRBD1	TRBV5-1	CASSLNRGYGETQYF	TGCGCCAGCAGCTTGAACAGGGGGTACGGAGAGACCCAGTACTTC
TRBJ1-1	.	.	TRBV19	CASRIGRDYTEAFF	TGTGCCAGTAGGATTGGCAGAGACTACACTGAAGCTTTCTTT
TRBJ1-1	.	.	TRBV7-2	CASCRVPNTEAFF	TGTGCCAGCTGCAGGGTTCCGAACACTGAAGCTTTCTTT
TRBJ2-3	.	.	TRBV7-3	CASSPGYPAADTQYF	TGTGCCAGCAGTCCAGGGTACCCAGCAGCAGATACGCAGTATTTT
TRBJ1-3	.	.	TRBV3-1/TRBV3-2	CASSPPGAGGNTIYF	TGTGCCAGCAGCCCACCCGGGGCTGGTGGAAACACCATATATTTT
TRBJ2-7	few	.	TRBV7-9	CASSLELGEQYF	TGTGCCAGCAGCTTAGAGCTGGGGGAGCAGTACTTC
TRBJ2-7	.	.	TRBV10-3	CAISGGWQGILYEQYF	TGTGCCATCAGTGGGGGCTGGCAGGGGATTTTATACGAGCAGTACTTC
TRBJ1-4	.	.	TRBV7-9	CASSLIDWGTNEKLFF	TGTGCCAGCAGCTTAATCGACTGGGGGACTAATGAAAAACTGTTTTTT
TRBJ2-6	.	TRBD2	TRBV5-1	CASRNGRGRSTGANVLTF	TGCGCCAGCAGAAATGGGCGCGGGAGATCTACTGGGGCCAACGTCCTGACTTTC
TRBJ1-1	.	.	TRBV11-2	CASSYSFSFNTEAFF	TGTGCCAGCAGCTACTCTTTCAGTTTCAACACTGAAGCTTTCTTT
TRBJ2-1	.	TRBD1	TRBV11-3	CASSLGDRVYHNEQFF	TGTGCCAGCAGCTTAGGGGACAGGGTATACCACAATGAGCAGTTCTTC
TRBJ2-2	.	TRBD2	TRBV28	CASRPGTSVPGELFF	TGTGCCAGCAGGCCCGGGACTAGCGTGCCCGGGGAGCTGTTTTTT
TRBJ2-2	.	.	TRBV13	CASSLWRGTGELFF	TGTGCCAGCAGCTTGTGGCGGGGTACCGGGGAGCTGTTTTTT
TRBJ2-1	.	TRBD2	TRBV7-3	CASSLHKRGYEQFF	TGTGCCAGCAGCTTACATAAGCGGGGCTATGAGCAGTTCTTC
TRBJ2-1	.	.	TRBV9	CASSVWGRGSYNEQFF	TGTGCCAGCAGCGTATGGGGCAGGGGCTCCTACAATGAGCAGTTCTTC
TRBJ2-7	.	TRBD1	TRBV28	CASSHDRARVYEQYF	TGTGCCAGCAGCCATGACAGGGCCCGAGTCTACGAGCAGTACTTC
TRBJ2-1	.	.	TRBV4-3	CASSPPGLRDPSYNEQFF	TGCGCCAGCAGCCCCCCGGGACTCAGGGACCCCTCCTACAATGAGCAGTTCTTC
TRBJ2-3	.	TRBD2	TRBV7-9	CASSHRGGGRFGDTQYF	TGTGCCAGCAGCCACCGGGGGGGCGGGAGGTTTGGAGATACGCAGTATTTT
TRBJ2-1	.	.	TRBV13	CASSLFGTSYNEQFF	TGTGCCAGCAGCTTATTCGGGACCAGCTACAATGAGCAGTTCTTC
TRBJ2-1	.	TRBD2	TRBV12-5	CASGLVRGSGGAVYNEQFF	TGTGCTAGTGGTTTGGTACGCGGTAGCGGGGGGGCAGTGTACAATGAGCAGTTCTTC
TRBJ2-7	.	.	TRBV4-3	CASSHTIDGYEQYF	TGCGCCAGCAGCCATACCATCGACGGGTACGAGCAGTACTTC
TRBJ2-2	once	TRBD2	TRBV7-2	CASSLGGSAGELFF	TGTGCCAGCAGCTTAGGCGGGAGCGCCGGGGAGCTGTTTTTT
TRBJ2-7	.	.	TRBV6-5	CASSYSMGRAYEQYF	TGTGCCAGCAGTTACTCGATGGGGCGCGCGTACGAGCAGTACTTC
TRBJ2-1	.	TRBD1	TRBV6-5	CASSPQGISYNEQFF	TGTGCCAGCAGTCCACAGGGGATCTCCTACAATGAGCAGTTCTTC
TRBJ2-1	.	.	TRBV5-1	CASTPETAESYNEQFF	TGCGCCAGCACTCCAGAGACAGCGGAATCGTACAATGAGCAGTTCTTC
TRBJ1-1	.	.	TRBV29-1	CSGGGGGLVAEAFF	TGCAGCGGAGGTGGGGGGGGCCTTGTGGCTGAAGCTTTCTTT
TRBJ2-1	.	.	TRBV2	CASSEPVSSYNEQFF	TGTGCCAGCAGTGAACCGGTTAGCTCCTACAATGAGCAGTTCTTC
TRBJ1-6	.	.	TRBV30	CAWQIMRDHNSPLHF	TGTGCCTGGCAGATAATGAGGGACCATAATTCACCCCTCCACTTT
TRBJ2-7	.	.	TRBV5-1	CASSLGVYYEQYF	TGCGCCAGCAGCTTGGGGGTGTACTACGAGCAGTACTTC